The sequence of this T cell receptor (beta chain) was determined in a study of cytomegalovirus exposure and HLA in healthy donors. This clone appeared a single time. From germline, CDR1 is SGHDT and CDR2 YYEEEE. This CDR3 is 16 amino acids long. The V and J ends lost 6 bases and 4 bases, in that order; junction bases with no gene match: 11. 13 Jbeta primers and 60 Vbeta primers were used for the PCR. Method: immunoSEQ multiplex PCR; TCRdb's copy keeps in-frame clones and lacks some. Among around 120,000 clones, 81% were seen once, and the ten largest hold about 1.8%. The chain carries TRBV5-6 and TRBJ2-3, with TRBD2 identical over 10 bases. Input material: PBMCs. This sequence was found in a man aged 18 to 29 in good health and CMV-seronegative. The CDR3 DNA follows: TGTGCCAGCAAGAGGGACAGAGCGGGGGGGCCAGATACGCAGTATTTT. It specifies CASKRDRAGGPDTQYF.